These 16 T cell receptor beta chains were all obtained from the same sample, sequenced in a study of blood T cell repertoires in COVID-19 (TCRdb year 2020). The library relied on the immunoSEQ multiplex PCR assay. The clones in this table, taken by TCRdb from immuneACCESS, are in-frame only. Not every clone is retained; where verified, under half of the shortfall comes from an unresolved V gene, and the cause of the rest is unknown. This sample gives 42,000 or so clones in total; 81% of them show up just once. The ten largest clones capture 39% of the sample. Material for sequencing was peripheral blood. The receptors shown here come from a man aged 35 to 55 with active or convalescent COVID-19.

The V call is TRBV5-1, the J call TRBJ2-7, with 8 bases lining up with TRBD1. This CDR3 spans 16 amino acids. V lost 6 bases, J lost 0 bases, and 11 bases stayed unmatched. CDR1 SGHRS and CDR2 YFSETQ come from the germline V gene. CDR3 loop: CASNPMTGESSYEQYF. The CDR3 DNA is TGCGCCAGCAATCCTATGACAGGGGAGTCCTCCTACGAGCAGTACTTC.

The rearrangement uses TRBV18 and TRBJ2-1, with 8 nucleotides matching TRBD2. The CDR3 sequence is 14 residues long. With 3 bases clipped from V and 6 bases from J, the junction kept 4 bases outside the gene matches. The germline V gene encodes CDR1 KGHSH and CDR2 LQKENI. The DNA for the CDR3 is TGTGCCAGCTCACCGTCGACTAGCGCCAATGAGCAGTTCTTC. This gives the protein CASSPSTSANEQFF.

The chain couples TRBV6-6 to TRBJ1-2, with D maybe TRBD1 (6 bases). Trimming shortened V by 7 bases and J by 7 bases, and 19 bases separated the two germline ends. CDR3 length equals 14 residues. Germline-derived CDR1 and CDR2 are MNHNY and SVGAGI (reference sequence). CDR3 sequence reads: CASISIPGAVGYTF. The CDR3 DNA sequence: TGTGCCAGCATCTCGATTCCAGGGGCCGTTGGCTACACCTTC.

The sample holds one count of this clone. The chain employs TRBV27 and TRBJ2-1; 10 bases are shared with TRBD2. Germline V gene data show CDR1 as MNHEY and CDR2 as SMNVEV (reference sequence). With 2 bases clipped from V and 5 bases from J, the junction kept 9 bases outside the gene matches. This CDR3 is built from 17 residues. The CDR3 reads CASSLHDSGRFHNEQFF. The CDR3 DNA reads TGTGCCAGCAGTTTACACGATAGCGGGAGGTTCCACAATGAGCAGTTCTTC.

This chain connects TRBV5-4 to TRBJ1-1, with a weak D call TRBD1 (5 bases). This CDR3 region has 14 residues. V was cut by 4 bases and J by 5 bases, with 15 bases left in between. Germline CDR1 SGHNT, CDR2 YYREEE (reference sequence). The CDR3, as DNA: TGTGCCAGCAGCGGTGGGGCCCAGTATACTGAAGCTTTCTTT. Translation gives CASSGGAQYTEAFF.

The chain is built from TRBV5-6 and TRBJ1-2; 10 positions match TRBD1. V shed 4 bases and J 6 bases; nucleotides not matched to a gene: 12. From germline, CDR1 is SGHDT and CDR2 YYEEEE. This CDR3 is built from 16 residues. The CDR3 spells CASSPGPGTGEDGYTF. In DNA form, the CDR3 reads TGTGCCAGCAGCCCCGGTCCCGGGACAGGGGAGGATGGCTACACCTTC.

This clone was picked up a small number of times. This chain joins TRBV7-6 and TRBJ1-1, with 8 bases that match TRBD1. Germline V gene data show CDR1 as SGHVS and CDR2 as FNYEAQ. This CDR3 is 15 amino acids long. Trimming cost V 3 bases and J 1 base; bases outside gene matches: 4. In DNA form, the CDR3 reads TGTGCCAGCAGCTTTTCGACAGGGGCGAACACTGAAGCTTTCTTT. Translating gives CASSFSTGANTEAFF.

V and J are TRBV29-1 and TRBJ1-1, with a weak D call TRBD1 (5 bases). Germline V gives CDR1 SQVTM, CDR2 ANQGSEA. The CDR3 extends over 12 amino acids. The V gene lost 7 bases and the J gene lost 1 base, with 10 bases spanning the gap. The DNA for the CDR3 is TGCAGCGGACGGGGGGGGAACACTGAAGCTTTCTTT. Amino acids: CSGRGGNTEAFF.

CDR3 sequence reads: CASSSQGTDTQYF. CDR3 nucleotide sequence: TGTGCCAGCAGCTCGCAGGGTACAGATACGCAGTATTTT. The chain employs TRBV7-3 and TRBJ2-3; a weak D match, TRBD1 (5 bases). The CDR3 contains 13 residues. Trimming stripped 4 bases from V and 3 bases from J, with 8 bases between. Germline V gene data show CDR1 as SGHTA and CDR2 as FQGTGA.

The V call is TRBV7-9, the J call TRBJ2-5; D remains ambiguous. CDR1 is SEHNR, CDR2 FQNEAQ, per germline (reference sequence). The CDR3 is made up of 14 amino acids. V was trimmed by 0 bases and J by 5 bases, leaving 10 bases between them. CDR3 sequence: CASSLAGFHETQYF. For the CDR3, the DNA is TGTGCCAGCAGCTTAGCCGGGTTCCACGAGACCCAGTACTTC. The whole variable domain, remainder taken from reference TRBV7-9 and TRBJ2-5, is DTGVSQNPRHKITKRGQNVTFRCDPISEHNRLYWYRQTLGQGPEFLTYFQNEAQLEKSRLLSDRFSAERPKGSFSTLEIQRTEQGDSAMYLCASSLAGFHETQYFGPGTRLLVL.

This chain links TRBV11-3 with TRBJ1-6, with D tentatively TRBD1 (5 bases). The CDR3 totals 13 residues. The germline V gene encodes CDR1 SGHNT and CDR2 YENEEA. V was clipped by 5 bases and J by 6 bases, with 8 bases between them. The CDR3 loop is CASSPGLNSPLHF. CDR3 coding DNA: TGTGCCAGCAGCCCGGGACTTAATTCACCCCTCCACTTT.

The CDR3 is CASRSKNEKLFF. DNA for the CDR3: TGTGCCAGCAGGAGTAAAAATGAAAAACTGTTTTTT. The chain links TRBV6-6 to TRBJ1-4, with D uncertain. Looked up from germline, CDR1 is MNHNY and CDR2 is SVGAGI (reference sequence). The V and J ends lost 6 bases and 5 bases respectively, with 7 bases between them. This CDR3 is 12 amino acids long.

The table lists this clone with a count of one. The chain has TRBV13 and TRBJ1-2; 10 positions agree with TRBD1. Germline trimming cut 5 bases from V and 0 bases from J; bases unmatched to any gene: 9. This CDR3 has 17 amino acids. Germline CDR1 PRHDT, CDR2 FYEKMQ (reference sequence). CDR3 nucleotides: TGTGCCAGCAGCCCGGGGACAGGGGAGAGTCCTAACTATGGCTACACCTTC. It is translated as CASSPGTGESPNYGYTF.

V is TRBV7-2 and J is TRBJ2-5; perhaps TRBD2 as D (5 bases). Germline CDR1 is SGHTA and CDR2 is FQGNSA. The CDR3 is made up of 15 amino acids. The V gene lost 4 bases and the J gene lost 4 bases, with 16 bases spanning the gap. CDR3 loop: CASSSNLNRGETQYF. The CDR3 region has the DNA TGTGCCAGCAGCTCGAACCTTAACCGGGGAGAGACCCAGTACTTC.

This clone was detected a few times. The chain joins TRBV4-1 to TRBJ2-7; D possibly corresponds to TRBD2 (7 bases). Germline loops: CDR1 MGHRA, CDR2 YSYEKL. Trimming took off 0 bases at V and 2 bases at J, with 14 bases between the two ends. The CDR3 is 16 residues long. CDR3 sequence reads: CASSQEYLGGAYEQYF. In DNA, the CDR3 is TGCGCCAGCAGCCAAGAATATCTAGGGGGGGCCTACGAGCAGTACTTC.

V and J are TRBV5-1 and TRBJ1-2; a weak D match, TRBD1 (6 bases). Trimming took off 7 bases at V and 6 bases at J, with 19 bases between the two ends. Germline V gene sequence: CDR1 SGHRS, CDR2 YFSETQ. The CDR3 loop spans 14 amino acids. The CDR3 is CASRGGEYMHGYTF. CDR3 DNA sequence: TGCGCCAGCCGAGGGGGGGAGTATATGCATGGCTACACCTTC.